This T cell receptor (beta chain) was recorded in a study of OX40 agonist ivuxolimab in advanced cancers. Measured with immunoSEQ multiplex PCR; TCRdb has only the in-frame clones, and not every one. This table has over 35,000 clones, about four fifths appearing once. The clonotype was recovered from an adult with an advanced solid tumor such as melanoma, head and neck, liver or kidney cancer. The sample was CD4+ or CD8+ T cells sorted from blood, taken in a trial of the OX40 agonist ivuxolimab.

The CDR3 is CASRPGSATSYGYTF. The CDR3 nucleotides read TGTGCCAGTAGACCCGGGTCAGCGACTAGCTATGGCTACACCTTC. The V and J genes are TRBV19 and TRBJ1-2; D unresolved. V gave up 6 bases and J gave up 4 bases, with 18 bases separating them. The germline gives CDR1 LNHDA, CDR2 SQIVND (reference sequence). The CDR3 covers 15 residues.